This T cell receptor (beta chain) is drawn from a study of blood T cell repertoires in COVID-19. Study overall: The samples span acute and convalescent COVID-19 from the United States, Italy and Spain. PBMCs, B-cell-depleted T cells, or T cells provided the cDNA or gDNA that made up the material.

Original processing methods: Reference gene primers were amplified, and this amplification served to estimate nucleated cell counts. The protocol was immunoSEQ multiplex PCR, while the TCRdb copy is restricted to in-frame clones and leaves out a portion. V, J and clone size were drawn from that table, and D and trimming were deduced from the DNA. The sample shows approximately 210,000 clones, just over 85% of them seen only once. Germline CDR1 reads MNHEY; CDR2 reads SVGAGI. The V gene lost 0 bases and the J gene lost 5 bases, with 13 bases spanning the gap. The CDR3 consists of 15 residues. This sequence originates from a man in his late teens or twenties with active or convalescent COVID-19. Sequencing was performed on peripheral blood. The chain recombines TRBV6-5 with TRBJ2-5; perhaps TRBD2 as D (7 bases). CDR3: CASSYSRGARETQYF. CDR3 DNA: TGTGCCAGCAGTTACTCACGGGGGGCCCGGGAGACCCAGTACTTC.